Below are 21 T cell receptor beta chains sequenced from a single sample in a study of CD8 T cells in ankylosing spondylitis. TCRdb reprocessed the 5' RACE reads with MiXCR, giving one entry per CDR3 protein. The top ten clones hold around 1.8% of a sample with 25,000 to 35,000 distinct CDR3 sequences, around 5% of them seen once. The sample taken for sequencing was blood, either unsorted or a sorted T cell fraction (not recorded which). Receptors originate from a female donor with ankylosing spondylitis or in good health (not recorded which).

This chain uses TRBV9 with TRBJ2-1, with 11 positions matching TRBD2. The CDR3 length is 15 residues. V trimming: 5 bases; J trimming: 6 bases; junction bases outside the gene matches: 7. Germline assignment: CDR1 SGDLS and CDR2 YYNGEE. This CDR3 reads CASSQLAGVGNEQFF. The CDR3, as DNA: TGTGCCAGCAGTCAACTAGCGGGAGTAGGCAATGAGCAGTTCTTC. The full variable domain, completed using reference TRBV9 and TRBJ2-1, is DSGVTQTPKHLITATGQRVTLRCSPRSGDLSVYWYQQSLDQGLQFLIQYYNGEERAKGNILERFSAQQFPDLHSELNLSSLELGDSALYFCASSQLAGVGNEQFFGPGTRLTVL.

This clonotype qualifies as medium-sized. This chain uses TRBV9 with TRBJ2-1, with D possibly matching TRBD2 (6 bases). Trimming cost V 3 bases and J 16 bases, with 20 bases left between them. CDR3 length: 13 amino acids. CDR1 SGDLS and CDR2 YYNGEE come from the germline V gene. The CDR3 region is CASSAVGGTGHFF. The CDR3 nucleotides read TGTGCCAGCAGCGCGGTAGGAGGGACTGGCCACTTCTTC.

This clonotype was counted ten times or more. For the CDR3, the DNA is TGTGCCAGCAGCGGAAGGTACAGGGACTACAATGAGCAGTTCTTC. Protein sequence: CASSGRYRDYNEQFF. The J gene is TRBJ2-1, the V gene TRBV9; perhaps TRBD1 as D (6 bases). Germline CDR1 SGDLS, CDR2 YYNGEE. The CDR3 extends over 15 amino acids. With 3 bases removed from V and 3 bases from J, the gap between germline ends came to 13 bases.

This clonotype has at least ten counts. The rearrangement joins TRBV9 to TRBJ2-5; 11 nucleotides align to TRBD2. Germline V lookup: CDR1 SGDLS, CDR2 YYNGEE. The CDR3 has 15 residues. V lost 3 bases, J lost 5 bases, and 6 bases stayed unmatched. In DNA, the CDR3 is TGTGCCAGCAGCGATAGCGGGGGGGCCGGGGAGACCCAGTACTTC. Translated: CASSDSGGAGETQYF.

This clonotype was found many times. V gene TRBV9 combines with J gene TRBJ1-1; 7 bases align to TRBD1. There are 15 residues in the CDR3. Trimming at V came to 0 bases and at J to 0 bases, leaving 2 bases not matched to a gene. Looked up from germline, CDR1 is SGDLS and CDR2 is YYNGEE. CDR3 in DNA: TGTGCCAGCAGCGTAGGAGGGACAGTGAACACTGAAGCTTTCTTT. It specifies CASSVGGTVNTEAFF.

This chain uses TRBV9 with TRBJ2-3; 7 bases are shared with TRBD2. The CDR3 extends over 16 amino acids. V gave up 3 bases and J gave up 4 bases; unmatched junction bases: 11. Looked up from germline, CDR1 is SGDLS and CDR2 is YYNGEE. The CDR3 loop is CASSAERGWGADTQYF. CDR3 DNA sequence: TGTGCCAGCAGCGCCGAGCGGGGCTGGGGCGCAGATACGCAGTATTTT. The full variable domain, completed using reference TRBV9 and TRBJ2-3, is DSGVTQTPKHLITATGQRVTLRCSPRSGDLSVYWYQQSLDQGLQFLIQYYNGEERAKGNILERFSAQQFPDLHSELNLSSLELGDSALYFCASSAERGWGADTQYFGPGTRLTVL.

Many counts were recorded for this clonotype. The genes are TRBV9 and TRBJ2-3; D ambiguous. The CDR3 contains 15 residues. CDR1 and CDR2 (germline): SGDLS, YYNGEE. Trimming took off 4 bases at V and 4 bases at J, with 16 bases between the two ends. DNA for the CDR3: TGTGCCAGCAGCCGGACGGACGGTCACTCAGATACGCAGTATTTT. Protein product: CASSRTDGHSDTQYF.

This chain links TRBV9 with TRBJ2-3, with a possible D match to TRBD1 (5 bases). CDR3 length: 16 amino acids. Germline CDR1 is SGDLS and CDR2 is YYNGEE. Trimming removed 6 bases at V and 5 bases at J, with 22 bases between. CDR3: CASTTNLDSFKDTQYF. For the CDR3, the DNA is TGTGCCAGCACCACAAACCTAGACAGTTTCAAAGATACGCAGTATTTT.

The J gene is TRBJ2-1, the V gene TRBV9, with 8 nucleotides matching TRBD2. Trimming at V came to 2 bases and at J to 4 bases, leaving 5 bases not matched to a gene. The CDR3 spans 15 residues. Germline lookup yields CDR1 SGDLS and CDR2 YYNGEE. The CDR3 loop reads CASSVGSGIYNEQFF. CDR3 DNA: TGTGCCAGCAGCGTCGGTAGCGGGATATACAATGAGCAGTTCTTC.

Ten or more counts support this clonotype. The chain uses TRBV9 and TRBJ1-1, with 7 bases aligning to TRBD1. Per germline, CDR1 SGDLS and CDR2 YYNGEE. The V and J ends lost 0 bases and 11 bases, in that order; junction bases with no gene match: 4. CDR3 length: 12 residues. CDR3 nucleotides: TGTGCCAGCAGCGTAGTGGGGGGACAGGCTTTCTTT. Translated, it gives CASSVVGGQAFF. Together with reference TRBV9 and TRBJ1-1, the CDR3 gives the full variable domain: DSGVTQTPKHLITATGQRVTLRCSPRSGDLSVYWYQQSLDQGLQFLIQYYNGEERAKGNILERFSAQQFPDLHSELNLSSLELGDSALYFCASSVVGGQAFFGQGTRLTVV.

Many counts were recorded for this clonotype. The chain has TRBV9 and TRBJ1-3; D is undetermined. V lost 0 bases and J lost 0, with 7 bases in between. The CDR3 is made up of 15 amino acids. Germline assignment: CDR1 SGDLS and CDR2 YYNGEE. Written as DNA, the CDR3 is TGTGCCAGCAGCGTAGGGGCAGTCTCTGGAAACACCATATATTTT. Encoded protein: CASSVGAVSGNTIYF.

This clonotype was picked up many times. V usage is TRBV9 and J usage is TRBJ2-3, with D possibly being TRBD1 (6 bases). V gave up 0 bases and J gave up 3 bases, with 14 bases separating them. The CDR3 contains 16 residues. The germline CDR1 and CDR2 sequences are SGDLS and YYNGEE. Here the CDR3 DNA reads TGTGCCAGCAGCGTAGTTGGACAGAAGTCGACAGATACGCAGTATTTT. Protein product: CASSVVGQKSTDTQYF.

This clonotype occurred many times. This chain uses TRBV9 with TRBJ2-2; 7 nucleotides match TRBD1. The CDR3 extends over 15 amino acids. The J segment lost 4 bases and the V segment lost 3 bases, leaving 6 bases of the junction unmatched. Germline-derived CDR1 and CDR2 are SGDLS and YYNGEE. CDR3 nucleotides: TGTGCCAGCAGCGCCTCGACAGGGAGCACCGGGGAGCTGTTTTTT. Its translation is CASSASTGSTGELFF.

A few counts support this clonotype. This chain connects TRBV9 to TRBJ2-6; D is perhaps TRBD1 (6 bases). CDR3 length equals 18 residues. In germline, CDR1 is SGDLS, CDR2 YYNGEE. Trimming pared 0 bases from V and 0 bases from J, leaving 13 bases between. The CDR3 reads CASSVGGGESSGANVLTF. CDR3 DNA sequence: TGTGCCAGCAGCGTAGGTGGGGGCGAGAGCTCTGGGGCCAACGTCCTGACTTTC.

This clonotype occurred many times. The chain combines TRBV9 with TRBJ2-3, with 10 nucleotides matching TRBD2. The CDR3 totals 17 residues. Looked up from germline, CDR1 is SGDLS and CDR2 is YYNGEE. The V gene end was trimmed by 0 bases and the J gene end by 2 bases; junction bases not matched to a gene: 6. The CDR3 DNA reads as TGTGCCAGCAGCGTAGAGCCTAGCGGGGGAAACACAGATACGCAGTATTTT. This translates into CASSVEPSGGNTDTQYF. The full variable domain, with the rest looked up from reference TRBV9 and TRBJ2-3, is DSGVTQTPKHLITATGQRVTLRCSPRSGDLSVYWYQQSLDQGLQFLIQYYNGEERAKGNILERFSAQQFPDLHSELNLSSLELGDSALYFCASSVEPSGGNTDTQYFGPGTRLTVL.

The table lists this clonotype with many counts. In DNA form, the CDR3 reads TGTGCCAGCACCGCTACAGGGCTTGCCAATGAGCAGTTCTTC. Translated, it gives CASTATGLANEQFF. This chain joins TRBV9 and TRBJ2-1; maybe TRBD1 (6 bases). This CDR3 region has 14 residues. The germline V gene has CDR1 SGDLS and CDR2 YYNGEE. V lost 6 bases and J 6 bases, leaving 16 bases between the germline ends. The whole variable domain, remainder taken from reference TRBV9 and TRBJ2-1, is DSGVTQTPKHLITATGQRVTLRCSPRSGDLSVYWYQQSLDQGLQFLIQYYNGEERAKGNILERFSAQQFPDLHSELNLSSLELGDSALYFCASTATGLANEQFFGPGTRLTVL.

This clonotype has a count of ten or more. The CDR3 is CASSVLADNEQFF. The CDR3 bases are TGTGCCAGCAGCGTACTAGCGGACAATGAGCAGTTCTTC. The V call is TRBV9, the J call TRBJ2-1; 7 bases line up with TRBD2. Germline V lookup: CDR1 SGDLS, CDR2 YYNGEE. This CDR3 spans 13 amino acids. With V trimmed by 1 base and J by 5 bases, 0 bases remained unmatched.

This clonotype occurred a few times. V gene TRBV9 combines with J gene TRBJ2-2; 9 nucleotides line up with TRBD1. The CDR3 spans 18 residues. Trimming took 0 bases from V and 4 from J; bases not matched to a gene: 10. Germline CDR1 and CDR2: SGDLS and YYNGEE. The CDR3 region has the DNA TGTGCCAGCAGCGTAGATATATTGGAGGACAGGGGCACCGGGGAGCTGTTTTTT. This encodes CASSVDILEDRGTGELFF.

This clonotype was observed many times. The chain links TRBV9 to TRBJ2-5, with D possibly matching TRBD1 (5 bases). The germline V gene encodes CDR1 SGDLS and CDR2 YYNGEE. The V and J ends lost 4 bases and 5 bases respectively, with 12 bases between them. The CDR3 length is 13 residues. CDR3 bases: TGTGCCAGCAGCCCCGGACATTACGAGACCCAGTACTTC. Protein: CASSPGHYETQYF.

This clonotype was seen many times. The V and J genes are TRBV9 and TRBJ2-1, with TRBD2 matching 13 bases. CDR3 size: 16 residues. Germline V gene data show CDR1 as SGDLS and CDR2 as YYNGEE. The V and J ends lost 0 bases and 7 bases, in that order; junction bases with no gene match: 4. CDR3: CASSVVGLAGANEQFF. The CDR3 DNA reads TGTGCCAGCAGCGTAGTTGGACTAGCGGGGGCAAATGAGCAGTTCTTC.

This clonotype was seen ten or more times. The chain links TRBV9 to TRBJ2-1; 10 positions match TRBD1. CDR1 and CDR2 (germline): SGDLS, YYNGEE. Trimming at V came to 4 bases and at J to 8 bases, leaving 3 bases not matched to a gene. CDR3 length equals 13 residues. The CDR3 region has the DNA TGTGCCAGCAGCAGACAGGGGGCAGATGAGCAGTTCTTC. This gives the protein CASSRQGADEQFF. Using reference TRBV9 and TRBJ2-1 for the parts outside the CDR3, the full variable domain is DSGVTQTPKHLITATGQRVTLRCSPRSGDLSVYWYQQSLDQGLQFLIQYYNGEERAKGNILERFSAQQFPDLHSELNLSSLELGDSALYFCASSRQGADEQFFGPGTRLTVL.